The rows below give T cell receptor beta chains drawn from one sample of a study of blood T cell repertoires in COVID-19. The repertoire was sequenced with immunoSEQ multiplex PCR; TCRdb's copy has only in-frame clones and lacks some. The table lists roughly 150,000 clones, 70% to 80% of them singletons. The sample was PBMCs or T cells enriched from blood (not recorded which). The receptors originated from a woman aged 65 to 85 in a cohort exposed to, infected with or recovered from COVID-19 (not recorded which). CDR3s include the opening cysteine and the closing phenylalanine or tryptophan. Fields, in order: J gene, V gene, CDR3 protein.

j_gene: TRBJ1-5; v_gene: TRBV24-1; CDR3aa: CATSDGGRGVSQPQHF
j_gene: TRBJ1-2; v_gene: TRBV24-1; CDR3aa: CATSTGDRGPPYYGYTF
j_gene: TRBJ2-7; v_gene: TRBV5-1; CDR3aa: CASSLTGEGYEQYF
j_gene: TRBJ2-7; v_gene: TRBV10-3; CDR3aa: CAIRPGLAAYEQYF
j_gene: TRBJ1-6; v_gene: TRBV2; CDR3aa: CASRREGDNSPLHF
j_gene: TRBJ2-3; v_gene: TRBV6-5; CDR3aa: CASSDSNTDTQYF
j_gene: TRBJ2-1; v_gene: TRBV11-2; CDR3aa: CASSPRAGAGVDEQFF
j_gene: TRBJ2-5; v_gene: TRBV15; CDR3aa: CATSRDRTGSIGWGETQYF
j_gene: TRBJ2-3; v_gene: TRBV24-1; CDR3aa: CATSDPGQGVADTQYF
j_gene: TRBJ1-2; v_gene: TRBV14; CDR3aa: CASSQQGTGGDGYTF
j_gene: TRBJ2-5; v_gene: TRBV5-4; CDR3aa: CASSSGGGETQYF
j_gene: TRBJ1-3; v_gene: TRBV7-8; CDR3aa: CASSQSGNTIYF
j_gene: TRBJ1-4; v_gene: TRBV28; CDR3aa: CASSPSTGWRKLFF
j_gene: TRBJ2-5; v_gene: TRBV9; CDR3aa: CASTRDREETQYF
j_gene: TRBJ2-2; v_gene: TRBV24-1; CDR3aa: CATSTLPLEGENTGELFF
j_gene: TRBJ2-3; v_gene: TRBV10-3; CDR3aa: CAITTSSMDTQYF
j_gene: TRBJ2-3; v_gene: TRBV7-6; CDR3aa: CATKQGPSTDTQYF
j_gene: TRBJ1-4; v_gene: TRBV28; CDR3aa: CASRQVNEKLFF
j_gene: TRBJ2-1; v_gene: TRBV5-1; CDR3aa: CASSPATDYNEQFF
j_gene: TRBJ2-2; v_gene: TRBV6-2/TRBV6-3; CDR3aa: CASSSPYRFTGELFF
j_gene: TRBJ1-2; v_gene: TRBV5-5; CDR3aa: CASSLSMNAGGTLVHGYTF
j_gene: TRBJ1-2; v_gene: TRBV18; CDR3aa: CASSPREDWNYGYTF
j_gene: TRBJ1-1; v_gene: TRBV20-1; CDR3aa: CSARRVTEAFF
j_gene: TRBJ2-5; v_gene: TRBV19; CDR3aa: CASSIGQQETQYF
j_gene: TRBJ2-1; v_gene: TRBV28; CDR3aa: CASSPGLAGVDEQFF
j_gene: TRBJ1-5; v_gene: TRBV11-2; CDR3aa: CASSLGPNQPQHF
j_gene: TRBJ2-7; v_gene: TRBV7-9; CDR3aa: CASSPLSYEQYF
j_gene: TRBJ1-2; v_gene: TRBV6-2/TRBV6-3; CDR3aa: CASSPIGQGYYGYTF
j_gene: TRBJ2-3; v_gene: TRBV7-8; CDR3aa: CASSFPSGGSTDTQYF
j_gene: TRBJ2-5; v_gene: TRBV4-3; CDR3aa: CASSQEGLAHQETQYF
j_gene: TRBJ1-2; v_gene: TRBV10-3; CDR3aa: CAISESRGPGYTF
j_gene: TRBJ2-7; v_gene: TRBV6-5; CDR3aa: CASSYSAGAYEQYF